This T cell receptor (beta chain) appears in the sequencing data of a study of CD8+CD57+ T cells in acquired aplastic anemia. Study summary: Average DNA yield from sorted CD4+ and CD8+ cells was around 3.2 ug. An average of approximately 11 million reads for CD4+ cells was obtained from healthy donors. Findings and limits, study-wide: Patients and healthy controls showed no significant CD8+ Simpson's diversity difference. The study identified 25 to 30 CD8+ CDR3 sequences shared by patients and controls.

Trimming pared 1 base from V and 8 bases from J, leaving 8 bases between. Germline loops: CDR1 SGHTA, CDR2 FQGNSA. The CDR3 extends over 12 amino acids. CDR3 and TCR beta VDJ profiling relied on a genomic DNA template. TCRdb reprocessed the reads via MiXCR and lists one record per CDR3 protein. The sample contains about 190,000 distinct CDR3 sequences, less than 65% of which appear only once. A note on this clonotype: No antigen is known for it.

Input material: sorted CD4+, CD8+, or CD8+CD57+ T cells (not recorded which) from PBMCs. This TCR came from a human donor in good health, serving as a control. The J gene is TRBJ1-2, the V gene TRBV7-2; D unresolved. The DNA for the CDR3 is TGTGCCAGCAGCTTAGGGCGGAGGGGCTACACCTTC. Translated, it gives CASSLGRRGYTF.